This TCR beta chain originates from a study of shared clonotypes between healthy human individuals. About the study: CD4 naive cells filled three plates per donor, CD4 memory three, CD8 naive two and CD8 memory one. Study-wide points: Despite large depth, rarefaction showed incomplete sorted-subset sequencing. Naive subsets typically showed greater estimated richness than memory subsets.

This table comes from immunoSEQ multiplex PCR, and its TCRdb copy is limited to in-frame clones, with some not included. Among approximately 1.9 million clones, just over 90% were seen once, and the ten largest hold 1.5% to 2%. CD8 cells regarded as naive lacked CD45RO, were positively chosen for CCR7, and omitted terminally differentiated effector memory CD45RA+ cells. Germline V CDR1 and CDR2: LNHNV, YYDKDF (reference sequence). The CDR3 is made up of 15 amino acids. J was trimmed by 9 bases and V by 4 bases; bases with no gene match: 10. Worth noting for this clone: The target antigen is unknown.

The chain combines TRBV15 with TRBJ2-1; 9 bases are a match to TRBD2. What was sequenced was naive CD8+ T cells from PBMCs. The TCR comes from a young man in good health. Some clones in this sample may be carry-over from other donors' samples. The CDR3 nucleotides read TGTGCCACCAGCACGTACTCGGGACTAGCCGGTGAGCAGTTCTTC. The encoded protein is CATSTYSGLAGEQFF. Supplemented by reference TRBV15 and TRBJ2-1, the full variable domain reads DAMVIQNPRYQVTQFGKPVTLSCSQTLNHNVMYWYQQKSSQAPKLLFHYYDKDFNNEADTPDNFQSRRPNTSFCFLDIRSPGLGDTAMYLCATSTYSGLAGEQFFGPGTRLTVL.